A selection of T cell receptor beta chains follows, all from one sample in a study of T-cell memory formation after mild COVID-19. MiXCR, applied by TCRdb to the 5' RACE reads, yields one record per CDR3 protein. Of about 400,000 distinct CDR3 sequences detected, 23% appear once; the ten largest clones hold about an eighth. The sequenced sample consisted of PBMCs or a T cell subset sorted from them (not recorded which). These receptors originate from an adult woman who had mild COVID-19 (a few samples of this study predate the infection). Cell type and time point are not known. Both conserved end residues are part of each CDR3. The order of the fields is CDR3 protein, CDR3 DNA, clone size, J gene, V gene, D gene. A D gene is named only where the DNA matches it firmly. Size tells how often a clone was seen (once, few, many) or the class of an expanded clone, and some rows leave it out.

CASSQDGRTSTDTQYF TGTGCCAGCAGCCAAGATGGCAGGACTAGCACAGATACGCAGTATTTT few TRBJ2-3 TRBV4-2 NA
CASSRLPGQGTGELFF TGTGCCAGCAGCCGACTACCGGGACAGGGGACCGGGGAGCTGTTTTTT NA TRBJ2-2 TRBV13 TRBD1
CASSLTGVRQFF TGTGCCAGCAGCTTGACAGGAGTTAGGCAGTTCTTC few TRBJ2-1 TRBV7-9 NA
CASSQGDYTEAFF TGCGCCAGCAGCCAAGGGGATTACACTGAAGCTTTCTTT NA TRBJ1-1 TRBV4-1 NA
CASSHQDPEAFF TGTGCCAGCAGCCACCAGGACCCTGAAGCTTTCTTT few TRBJ1-1 TRBV14 NA
CASSLRLDRAPHEQYF TGTGCCAGCAGCTTACGCCTCGACAGGGCCCCCCACGAGCAGTACTTC few TRBJ2-7 TRBV7-4 TRBD1
CASSSRDQIYNEQFF TGTGCCAGCAGCAGCCGGGACCAAATTTACAATGAGCAGTTCTTC few TRBJ2-1 TRBV7-2 NA
CASSRRRGLAGGPFSGANVLTF TGTGCCAGCAGCCGCCGGCGGGGGCTAGCGGGAGGGCCGTTCTCTGGGGCCAACGTCCTGACTTTC NA TRBJ2-6 TRBV12-3/TRBV12-4 TRBD2
CAWSVSSGVGEQYF TGTGCCTGGAGTGTATCTTCAGGGGTGGGCGAGCAGTACTTC NA TRBJ2-7 TRBV30 NA
CSATGDSSYEQYF TGCAGCGCTACGGGGGACAGCTCCTACGAGCAGTACTTC few TRBJ2-7 TRBV29-1 NA
CASSLHFGAGNEKLFF TGCGCCAGCAGCTTACATTTTGGGGCGGGGAATGAAAAACTGTTTTTT NA TRBJ1-4 TRBV5-1 NA
CATSDLRAAGWEQFF TGTGCCACCAGTGATTTAAGGGCAGCCGGATGGGAGCAGTTCTTC few TRBJ2-1 TRBV24-1 NA
CASSLANRGNTIYF TGCGCCAGCAGCTTGGCCAACAGAGGAAACACCATATATTTT NA TRBJ1-3 TRBV5-1 NA
CASSLDKAGELFF TGTGCCAGCAGCTTAGACAAGGCTGGGGAGCTGTTTTTT few TRBJ2-2 TRBV11-2 NA
CAISEGDMELSYEQYF TGTGCCATCAGTGAAGGAGACATGGAGCTCTCCTACGAGCAGTACTTC few TRBJ2-7 TRBV10-3 NA
CASSSIASSSYNEQFF TGCGCCAGCAGCTCCATAGCGTCTAGCTCCTACAATGAGCAGTTCTTC few TRBJ2-1 TRBV5-1 NA
CASSYGDAWDGYTF TGTGCCAGCAGTTACGGCGATGCTTGGGATGGCTACACCTTC NA TRBJ1-2 TRBV6-5 NA
CASSPRTDNTGELFF TGCGCCAGCAGCCCTCGGACGGATAACACCGGGGAGCTGTTTTTT NA TRBJ2-2 TRBV5-1 NA
CASSFSGSASYNEQFF TGTGCCAGCAGCTTTAGCGGGAGTGCGTCCTACAATGAGCAGTTCTTC NA TRBJ2-1 TRBV11-2 TRBD2
CATSDLRGLQETQYF TGTGCCACCAGTGATTTACGGGGACTACAAGAGACCCAGTACTTC NA TRBJ2-5 TRBV24-1 TRBD2
CASSLKTREDTQYF TGTGCCAGCAGCTTAAAGACTAGGGAAGATACGCAGTATTTT NA TRBJ2-3 TRBV7-6 NA
CASSEASGSYKDTGELFF TGTGCCAGCAGTGAAGCTAGCGGGAGCTATAAGGACACCGGGGAGCTGTTTTTT few TRBJ2-2 TRBV6-1 TRBD2